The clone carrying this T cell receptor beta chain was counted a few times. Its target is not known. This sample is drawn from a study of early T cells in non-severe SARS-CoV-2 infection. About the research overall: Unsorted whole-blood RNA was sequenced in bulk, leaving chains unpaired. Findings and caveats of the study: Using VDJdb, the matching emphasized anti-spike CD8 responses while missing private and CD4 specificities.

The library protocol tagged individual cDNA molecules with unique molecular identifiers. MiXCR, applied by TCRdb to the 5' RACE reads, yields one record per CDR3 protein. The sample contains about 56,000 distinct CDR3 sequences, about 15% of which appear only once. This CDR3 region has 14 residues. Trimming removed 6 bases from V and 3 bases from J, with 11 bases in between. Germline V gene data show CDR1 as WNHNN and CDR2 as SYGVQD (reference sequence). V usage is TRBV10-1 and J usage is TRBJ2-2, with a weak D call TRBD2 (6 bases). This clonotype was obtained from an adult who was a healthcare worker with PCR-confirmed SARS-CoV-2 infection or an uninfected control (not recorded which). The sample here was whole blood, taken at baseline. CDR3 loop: CASSGTGDTGELFF. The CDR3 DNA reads TGCGCCAGCAGCGGGACGGGGGACACCGGGGAGCTGTTTTTT.